The 20 T cell receptor beta chains given below trace back to one sample, sequenced in a study of T cell responses to AZD1222 COVID-19 vaccine. Profiling relied on immunoSEQ multiplex PCR, and the TCRdb table lists in-frame clones only, not all of them. Counted here are roughly 180,000 clones, approximately 89% occurring once; the ten biggest clones make up 1.5% to 2%. The specimen comprised peripheral blood, sampled 28 days after the second AZD1222 dose. These receptors came from an adult who received the AZD1222 COVID-19 vaccine.

The rearrangement uses TRBV18 and TRBJ1-6, with D hard to call. Germline lookup yields CDR1 KGHSH and CDR2 LQKENI. Trimming left V 5 bases short and J 0 bases short, with 5 bases between. This CDR3 spans 14 amino acids. The CDR3 spells CASSASSYNSPLHF. In DNA form, the CDR3 reads TGTGCCAGCTCAGCCAGCTCCTATAATTCACCCCTCCACTTT.

DNA of the CDR3: TGTGCCAGCAGCTTTTCTGGAAACAACTCTGGAAACACCATATATTTT. It yields the protein CASSFSGNNSGNTIYF. The chain recombines TRBV7-9 with TRBJ1-3; D remains unclear. This CDR3 is 16 amino acids long. V lost 3 bases, J lost 0 bases, and 12 bases lay in between. Germline CDR1 is SEHNR and CDR2 is FQNEAQ (reference sequence).

The rearrangement links TRBV6-5 to TRBJ2-3; tentative D call: TRBD1 (6 bases). V lost 5 bases, J lost 15 bases, and 24 bases lay in between. The CDR3 runs 14 residues. From germline, CDR1 is MNHEY and CDR2 SVGAGI. The CDR3 nucleotides read TGTGCCAGCAGTCCTGGGGGCCCTACCCGGGGAGAATATTTT. Protein: CASSPGGPTRGEYF.

V gene TRBV7-2 combines with J gene TRBJ2-3; the D gene is possibly TRBD2 (5 bases). This CDR3 region has 16 residues. Deletions cut 2 bases from V and 0 bases from J, with 12 bases between. In germline, CDR1 is SGHTA, CDR2 FQGNSA. The CDR3 loop reads CASSLSGGASTDTQYF. Written as DNA, the CDR3 is TGTGCCAGCAGCTTATCAGGAGGTGCTAGCACAGATACGCAGTATTTT.

CDR3 sequence: CASRTTGGNGNTIYF. CDR3 DNA sequence: TGTGCCAGCAGGACGACAGGGGGGAATGGAAACACCATATATTTT. The V call is TRBV21-1, the J call TRBJ1-3; no DNA check was done on the table's D call, TRBD1. TRBV21-1 corresponds to a pseudogene. The CDR3 is 15 residues long.

The CDR3: CASRARTGERAEAFF. For the CDR3, the DNA is TGTGCCAGCAGGGCAAGGACAGGGGAAAGGGCTGAAGCTTTCTTT. J is TRBJ1-1 and V is TRBV6-4, with 9 bases aligning to TRBD1. The junction had 11 bases not matched to a gene; V was cut back by 6 bases and J by 6 bases. CDR3 size: 15 residues. Germline CDR1 and CDR2: MRHNA and SNTAGT.

The chain is built from TRBV6-5 and TRBJ2-7, with TRBD2 as a possible D gene (7 bases). Per germline, CDR1 MNHEY and CDR2 SVGAGI. There are 12 residues in the CDR3. Trimming removed 6 bases from V and 7 bases from J, with 13 bases in between. The DNA of the CDR3 is TGTGCCAGCAGGATGGGGGGGCGGGAGCAGTACTTC. It specifies CASRMGGREQYF.

CDR3 in DNA: TGTGCCAGTAGTCACCGTGTCTCTGGGGCCAACGTCCTGACTTTC. It codes for CASSHRVSGANVLTF. This sequence joins TRBV19 and TRBJ2-6; D gene unclear. With 5 bases removed from V and 0 bases from J, the gap between germline ends came to 8 bases. In germline, CDR1 is LNHDA, CDR2 SQIVND (reference sequence). CDR3 length: 15 amino acids.

The chain recombines TRBV27 with TRBJ1-1; D not resolved. From germline, CDR1 is MNHEY and CDR2 SMNVEV (reference sequence). This CDR3 comprises 13 residues. Between the trimmed V and J ends, which lost 3 bases and 3 bases, there was a span of 8 bases. DNA for the CDR3: TGTGCCAGCAGTTTCGACGGAGACACTGAAGCTTTCTTT. Residues: CASSFDGDTEAFF.

The rearrangement joins TRBV10-1 to TRBJ1-2; D is possibly TRBD1 (5 bases). The CDR3 has 13 residues. V lost 4 bases and J 1 base, leaving 7 bases between the germline ends. Per germline, CDR1 WNHNN and CDR2 SYGVQD (reference sequence). CDR3 protein: CASSGQLNYGYTF. CDR3 DNA sequence: TGCGCCAGCAGTGGACAGCTTAACTATGGCTACACCTTC.

The chain has TRBV10-2 and TRBJ1-1; D gene ambiguous. V was pared by 4 bases and J by 7 bases, with 13 bases between. The CDR3 contains 13 residues. Germline V gene sequence: CDR1 WSHSY, CDR2 SAAADI. CDR3 nucleotide sequence: TGCGCCAGCAGTGGACGGGGATTGGGTGAAGCTTTCTTT. Translating it yields CASSGRGLGEAFF.

This sequence joins TRBV7-9 and TRBJ1-1; D is possibly TRBD1 (6 bases). CDR1 and CDR2 from the germline V gene are SEHNR and FQNEAQ (reference sequence). The CDR3 extends over 14 amino acids. The germline V and J ends were trimmed by 2 bases and 2 bases, with 9 bases remaining between them. The DNA for the CDR3 is TGTGCCAGCAGCTTAAAACAGGGAAACACTGAAGCTTTCTTT. Translating it yields CASSLKQGNTEAFF.

The V gene is TRBV6-5, the J gene TRBJ1-2; maybe TRBD1 (5 bases). There are 13 residues in the CDR3. The germline V gene has CDR1 MNHEY and CDR2 SVGAGI. The V and J ends lost 7 bases and 8 bases respectively, with 17 bases between them. The CDR3 is CASTLDNPGGYTF. The CDR3 DNA reads TGTGCCAGCACCCTGGACAATCCTGGAGGCTACACCTTC.

There are many counts of this clone. The chain uses TRBV10-2 and TRBJ1-2; D possibly corresponds to TRBD1 (6 bases). Trimming took off 3 bases at V and 5 bases at J, with 16 bases between the two ends. The V gene's germline CDR1 is WSHSY and CDR2 SAAADI. CDR3 size: 15 residues. This CDR3 is CASSELGAGAYGYTF. The CDR3 DNA follows: TGCGCCAGCAGTGAACTGGGGGCGGGCGCATATGGCTACACCTTC.

The rearrangement joins TRBV11-2 to TRBJ1-3; TRBD1 matches 7 bases. Germline CDR1 and CDR2: SGHAT and FQNNGV. After removal of 10 bases from V and 1 base from J, the junction contained 7 bases not matched to a gene. This CDR3 has 14 residues. CDR3 residues: CATSDRASGNTIYF. CDR3 in DNA: TGTGCCACCTCAGACAGGGCTTCTGGAAACACCATATATTTT.

V usage is TRBV7-8 and J usage is TRBJ1-2, with 7 nucleotides matching TRBD1. V lost 5 bases, J lost 5 bases, and 11 bases stayed unmatched. CDR3 length: 15 residues. From germline, CDR1 is SGHVS and CDR2 FQNEAQ. CDR3 nucleotide sequence: TGTGCCAGCAGCCCTCGCGGGCCCAGGGGGTATGGCTACACCTTC. Protein: CASSPRGPRGYGYTF.

The V gene is TRBV20-1, the J gene TRBJ2-2; possible D gene TRBD2, 6 bases. The V end lost 4 bases, the J end lost 7 bases, and 19 bases lay between the germline ends. The CDR3 length is 15 residues. From germline, CDR1 is DFQATT and CDR2 SNEGSKA (reference sequence). The CDR3 DNA reads TGCAGTGCTATTGATGCAGCCACGGGGGTCGGGGAGCTGTTTTTT. This encodes CSAIDAATGVGELFF.

V gene TRBV6-4 combines with J gene TRBJ2-1; D is tentatively TRBD1 or TRBD2 (5 bases each). Between the trimmed V and J ends, which lost 3 bases and 0 bases, there was a span of 12 bases. This CDR3 is built from 16 residues. CDR1 and CDR2 from the germline V gene are MRHNA and SNTAGT. CDR3 nucleotides: TGTGCCAGCAGTGAGTGGGGGATAAGCTCCTACAATGAGCAGTTCTTC. This translates into CASSEWGISSYNEQFF.

The V gene is TRBV4-3, the J gene TRBJ1-5, with D maybe TRBD1 (5 bases). The V gene lost 1 base and the J gene lost 3 bases, with 16 bases spanning the gap. The CDR3 consists of 17 residues. The V gene's germline CDR1 is LGHNA and CDR2 YSLEER. DNA for the CDR3: TGCGCCAGCAGCCAAGGATACCTTGGGGGAGTCAATCAGCCCCAGCATTTT. Encoded protein: CASSQGYLGGVNQPQHF.

V is TRBV6-1 and J is TRBJ2-2; no clear D gene. Germline CDR1 MNHNS, CDR2 SASEGT. The germline V and J ends were trimmed by 2 bases and 5 bases, with 3 bases remaining between them. This CDR3 comprises 12 residues. CDR3 sequence: CASSEQTGELFF. The CDR3 nucleotides read TGTGCCAGCAGTGAACAAACCGGGGAGCTGTTTTTT.